These 16 T cell receptor beta chains were sequenced from one sample in a study of response to subunit inactivated influenza vaccine (dated by TCRdb to the late 2010s). The library was prepared using RT-PCR. This sample was sequenced with an Illumina HiSeq 2500. Through fastp at Q25 and MiXCR, TCRdb rebuilt clones from the public reads, retaining in-frame beta chains. Entries that share a CDR3 protein sequence are merged under the most common genes and DNA. A total of more than 450,000 distinct CDR3 sequences appear in this sample, about 11% of them only once. The ten largest account for roughly 10% of the sample. Sequenced here: PBMCs from blood, sampled on the day of vaccination. These receptors were obtained from a man aged 50-60 years who received an inactivated influenza vaccine. Donor details come from another sample of the same person, matched by shared clones.

This clonotype was observed many times. The V gene is TRBV12-3 or TRBV12-4, the J gene TRBJ2-7, with D tentatively TRBD2 (7 bases). The CDR3 is made up of 14 amino acids. The germline V and J ends were trimmed by 3 bases and 0 bases, with 9 bases remaining between them. In DNA form, the CDR3 reads TGTGCCAGCAGTTTCGGGGGGCCCTCCTACGAGCAGTACTTC. Encoded protein: CASSFGGPSYEQYF.

This sequence joins TRBV7-9 and TRBJ2-1, with 10 nucleotides matching TRBD2. CDR3 length equals 15 residues. With 7 bases clipped from V and 4 bases from J, the junction kept 7 bases outside the gene matches. Germline V lookup: CDR1 SEHNR, CDR2 FQNEAQ (reference sequence). The CDR3 bases are TGTGCCAGCAACCCTAGCGGGGGAGCTTACAATGAGCAGTTCTTC. Amino acids: CASNPSGGAYNEQFF.

This clonotype was found a few times. This chain joins TRBV11-2 and TRBJ2-7; 11 bases are shared with TRBD1. The V and J ends lost 2 bases and 4 bases, in that order; junction bases with no gene match: 4. This CDR3 contains 15 residues. CDR1 is SGHAT, CDR2 FQNNGV, per germline. CDR3: CASSLLGQGAYEQYF. The DNA for the CDR3 is TGTGCCAGCAGCTTATTAGGACAGGGGGCTTACGAGCAGTACTTC.

This chain uses TRBV5-6 with TRBJ1-3; D is unclear. Germline assignment: CDR1 SGHDT and CDR2 YYEEEE. The CDR3 is 15 amino acids. Trimming shortened V by 1 base and J by 0 bases, and 8 bases separated the two germline ends. CDR3 in amino acids: CASSLSSTSGNTIYF. The CDR3 region has the DNA TGTGCCAGCAGCTTGTCGTCCACCTCTGGAAACACCATATATTTT.

This clonotype was recorded at least ten times. CDR3 in DNA: TGTGCCAGCAGTTTATGGACAGATACGCAGTATTTT. Encoded protein: CASSLWTDTQYF. J is TRBJ2-3 and V is TRBV12-3 or TRBV12-4; D uncertain. The CDR3 is made up of 12 amino acids. The V and J ends lost 2 bases and 3 bases respectively, with 3 bases between them.

This clonotype was recorded a few times. The chain combines TRBV4-1 with TRBJ2-2, with TRBD2 matching over 8 bases. The CDR3 length is 17 residues. Trimming cost V 3 bases and J 2 bases; bases outside gene matches: 8. The V gene's germline CDR1 is MGHRA and CDR2 YSYEKL. As DNA, the CDR3 is TGCGCCAGCAGCCAGGCGGAAGCGGGGGTAAACACCGGGGAGCTGTTTTTT. Translation gives CASSQAEAGVNTGELFF.

This clonotype was seen more than once but under ten times. The rearrangement joins TRBV7-2 to TRBJ1-1; D unresolved. The CDR3 has 16 amino acids. Germline assignment: CDR1 SGHTA and CDR2 FQGNSA. V was clipped by 2 bases and J by 3 bases, with 16 bases between them. The CDR3, as DNA: TGTGCCAGCAGCTTATTAGTAGGCCTGCCGGACACTGAAGCTTTCTTT. This translates into CASSLLVGLPDTEAFF.

This clonotype was observed a few times. The chain links TRBV6-2 or TRBV6-3 to TRBJ2-1; 8 bases fit TRBD2. There are 17 residues in the CDR3. V was clipped by 2 bases and J by 0 bases; unmatched bases: 6. CDR1 and CDR2 from the germline V gene are MNHEY and SVGEGT. The CDR3 here is CASSYIAGGLSYNEQFF. CDR3 DNA sequence: TGTGCCAGCAGTTACATTGCGGGGGGACTCTCCTACAATGAGCAGTTCTTC.

This chain connects TRBV6-5 to TRBJ2-1; 9 bases map to TRBD1. CDR1 and CDR2 (germline): MNHEY, SVGAGI. The CDR3 spans 15 residues. V trimming: 0 bases; J trimming: 6 bases; junction bases outside the gene matches: 3. The CDR3 bases are TGTGCCAGCAGTTACTCGAAGACAGGGGGCAATGAGCAGTTCTTC. As protein: CASSYSKTGGNEQFF.

This clonotype was seen many times. The rearrangement joins TRBV5-1 to TRBJ2-3, with TRBD1 identical over 8 bases. Trimming cost V 4 bases and J 4 bases; bases outside gene matches: 5. The CDR3 is 14 amino acids. CDR1 is SGHRS, CDR2 YFSETQ, per germline. CDR3 region: CASSHGQGSDTQYF. The DNA of the CDR3 is TGCGCCAGCAGCCACGGACAGGGCTCAGATACGCAGTATTTT.

In this sample, this clonotype turned up many times. The genes are TRBV5-1 and TRBJ1-1, with D possibly being TRBD1 (6 bases). The V end was cut by 2 bases, the J end by 0 bases, with 8 bases between. This CDR3 spans 14 amino acids. CDR1 and CDR2 (germline): SGHRS, YFSETQ. The CDR3, as DNA: TGCGCCAGCAGCTTCGGACAGCTGAACACTGAAGCTTTCTTT. The encoded protein is CASSFGQLNTEAFF.

The chain links TRBV5-1 to TRBJ2-4, with 11 bases that match TRBD1. The germline CDR1 and CDR2 sequences are SGHRS and YFSETQ. V lost 4 bases to trimming and J lost 0 bases; unmatched junction nucleotides: 6. The CDR3 totals 17 residues. The DNA for the CDR3 is TGCGCCAGCAGCAGCGGACAGGGGGCTCTAGCCAAAAACATTCAGTACTTC. Encoded protein: CASSSGQGALAKNIQYF.

This clonotype has only a few counts. This chain uses TRBV12-3 or TRBV12-4 with TRBJ1-2; D not certain. Trimming removed 2 bases from V and 6 bases from J, with 10 bases in between. The CDR3 is 13 residues long. The CDR3 region is CASSLRRDDGYTF. As DNA, the CDR3 is TGTGCCAGCAGTTTAAGGCGAGACGATGGCTACACCTTC.

This clonotype was observed at least ten times. The chain couples TRBV2 to TRBJ1-4; D is possibly TRBD1 (5 bases). Germline values: CDR1 SNHLY, CDR2 FYNNEI. The CDR3 is 14 amino acids. Trimming cost V 7 bases and J 6 bases, with 15 bases left between them. CDR3 protein: CASTYWARDEKLFF. The CDR3 DNA is TGTGCCAGCACCTATTGGGCCAGGGATGAAAAACTGTTTTTT.

This clonotype was detected a few times. This chain links TRBV10-3 with TRBJ2-7; 12 nucleotides align to TRBD1. Germline V gives CDR1 ENHRY, CDR2 SYGVKD. Trimming removed 5 bases from V and 7 bases from J; junction bases left unmatched: 3. This CDR3 is built from 13 residues. The CDR3 DNA reads TGTGCCATCAGTTGGGACAGGGGGCAAGAGCAGTACTTC. Residues: CAISWDRGQEQYF.

The chain employs TRBV15 and TRBJ2-1; D gene unclear. V lost 0 bases to trimming and J lost 4 bases, with 7 bases between them. This CDR3 has 14 amino acids. Germline values: CDR1 LNHNV, CDR2 YYDKDF (reference sequence). The CDR3 region has the DNA TGTGCCACCAGCAGAGAATCGTTTTACAATGAGCAGTTCTTC. Residues: CATSRESFYNEQFF.